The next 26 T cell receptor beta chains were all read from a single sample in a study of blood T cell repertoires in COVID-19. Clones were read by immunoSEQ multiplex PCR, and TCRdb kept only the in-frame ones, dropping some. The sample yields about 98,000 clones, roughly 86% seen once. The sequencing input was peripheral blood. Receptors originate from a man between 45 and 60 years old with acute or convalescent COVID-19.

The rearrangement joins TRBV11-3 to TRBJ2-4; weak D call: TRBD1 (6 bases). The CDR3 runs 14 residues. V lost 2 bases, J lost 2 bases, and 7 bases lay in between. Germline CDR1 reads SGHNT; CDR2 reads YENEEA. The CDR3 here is CASSLQGSKNIQYF. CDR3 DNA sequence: TGTGCCAGCAGCTTACAGGGGTCCAAAAACATTCAGTACTTC.

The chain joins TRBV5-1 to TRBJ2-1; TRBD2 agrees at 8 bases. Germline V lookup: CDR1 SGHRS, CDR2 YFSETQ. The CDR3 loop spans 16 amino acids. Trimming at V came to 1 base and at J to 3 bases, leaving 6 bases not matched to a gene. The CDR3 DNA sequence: TGCGCCAGCAGCTTGTTTTCGGGAGGGAGCTACAATGAGCAGTTCTTC. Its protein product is CASSLFSGGSYNEQFF.

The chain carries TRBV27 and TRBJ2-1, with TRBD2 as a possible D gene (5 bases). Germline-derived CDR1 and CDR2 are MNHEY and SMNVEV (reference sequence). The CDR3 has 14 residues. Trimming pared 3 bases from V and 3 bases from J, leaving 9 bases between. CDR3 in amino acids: CASSLGDLYNEQFF. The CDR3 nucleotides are TGTGCCAGCAGTTTGGGAGACCTCTACAATGAGCAGTTCTTC.

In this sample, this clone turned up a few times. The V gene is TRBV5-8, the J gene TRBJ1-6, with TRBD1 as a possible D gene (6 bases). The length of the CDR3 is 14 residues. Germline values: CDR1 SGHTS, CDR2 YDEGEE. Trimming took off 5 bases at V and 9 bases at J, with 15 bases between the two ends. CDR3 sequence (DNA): TGTGCCAGCAGTCCGGGACAATCGAGTTCACCCCTCCACTTT. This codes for CASSPGQSSSPLHF.

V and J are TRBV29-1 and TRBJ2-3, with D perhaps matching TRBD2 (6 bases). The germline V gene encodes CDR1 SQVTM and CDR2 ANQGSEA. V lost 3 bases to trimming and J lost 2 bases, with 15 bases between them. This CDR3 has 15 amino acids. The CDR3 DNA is TGCAGCGTTGAGGGGGGACGAATATCCACAGATACGCAGTATTTT. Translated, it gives CSVEGGRISTDTQYF.

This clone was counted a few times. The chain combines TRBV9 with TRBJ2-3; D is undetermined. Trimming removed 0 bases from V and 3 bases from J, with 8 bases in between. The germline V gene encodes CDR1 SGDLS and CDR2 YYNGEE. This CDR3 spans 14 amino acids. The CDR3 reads CASSVDSTTDTQYF. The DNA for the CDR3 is TGTGCCAGCAGCGTAGATAGCACAACAGATACGCAGTATTTT.

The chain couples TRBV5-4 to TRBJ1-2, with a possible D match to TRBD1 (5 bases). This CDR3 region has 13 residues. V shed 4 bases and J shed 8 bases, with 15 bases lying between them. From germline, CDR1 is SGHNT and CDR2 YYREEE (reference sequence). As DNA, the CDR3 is TGTGCCAGCAGCCGGACACCAAGTAGGGGCTACACCTTC. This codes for CASSRTPSRGYTF.

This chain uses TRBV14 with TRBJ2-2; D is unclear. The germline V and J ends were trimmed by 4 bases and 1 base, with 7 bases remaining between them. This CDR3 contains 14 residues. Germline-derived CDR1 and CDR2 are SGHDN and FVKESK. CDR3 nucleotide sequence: TGTGCCAGCAGCCCTTCTAGGAACACCGGGGAGCTGTTTTTT. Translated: CASSPSRNTGELFF. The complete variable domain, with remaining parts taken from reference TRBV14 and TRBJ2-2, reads EAGVTQFPSHSVIEKGQTVTLRCDPISGHDNLYWYRRVMGKEIKFLLHFVKESKQDESGMPNNRFLAERTGGTYSTLKVQPAELEDSGVYFCASSPSRNTGELFFGEGSRLTVL.

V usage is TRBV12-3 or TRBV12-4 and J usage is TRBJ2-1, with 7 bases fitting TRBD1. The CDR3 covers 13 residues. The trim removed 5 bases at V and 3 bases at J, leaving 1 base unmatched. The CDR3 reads CASSGTDYNEQFF. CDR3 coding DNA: TGTGCCAGCAGTGGGACAGACTACAATGAGCAGTTCTTC.

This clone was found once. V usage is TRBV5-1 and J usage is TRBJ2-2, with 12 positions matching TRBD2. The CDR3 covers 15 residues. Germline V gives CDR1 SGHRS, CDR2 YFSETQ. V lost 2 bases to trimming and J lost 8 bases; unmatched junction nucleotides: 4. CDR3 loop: CASSFVLAGGGELFF. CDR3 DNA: TGCGCCAGCAGCTTTGTACTAGCGGGAGGAGGGGAGCTGTTTTTT. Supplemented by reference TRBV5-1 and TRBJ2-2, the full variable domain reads KAGVTQTPRYLIKTRGQQVTLSCSPISGHRSVSWYQQTPGQGLQFLFEYFSETQRNKGNFPGRFSGRQFSNSRSEMNVSTLELGDSALYLCASSFVLAGGGELFFGEGSRLTVL.

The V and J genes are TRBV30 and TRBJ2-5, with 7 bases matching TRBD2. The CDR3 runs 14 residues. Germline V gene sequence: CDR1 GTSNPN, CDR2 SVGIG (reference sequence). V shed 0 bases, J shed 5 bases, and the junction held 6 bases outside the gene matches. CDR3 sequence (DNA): TGTGCCTGGAGTGTGGGACTACTACGGGAGACCCAGTACTTC. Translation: CAWSVGLLRETQYF.

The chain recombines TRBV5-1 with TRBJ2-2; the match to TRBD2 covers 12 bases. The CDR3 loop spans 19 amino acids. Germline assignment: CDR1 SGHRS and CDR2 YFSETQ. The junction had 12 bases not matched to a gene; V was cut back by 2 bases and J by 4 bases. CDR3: CASSLSPGGLAGTTGELFF. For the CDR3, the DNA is TGCGCCAGCAGCTTATCACCGGGCGGACTAGCGGGAACCACCGGGGAGCTGTTTTTT.

The CDR3 DNA sequence: TGTGCCAGCAGGCATACGAGCGTCGAAAAACTGTTTTTT. It yields the protein CASRHTSVEKLFF. The chain employs TRBV7-9 and TRBJ1-4, with no clear D. The CDR3 contains 13 residues. Per the germline V gene, CDR1 is SEHNR and CDR2 is FQNEAQ (reference sequence). V dropped 6 bases and J dropped 8 bases, with 13 bases sitting between them.

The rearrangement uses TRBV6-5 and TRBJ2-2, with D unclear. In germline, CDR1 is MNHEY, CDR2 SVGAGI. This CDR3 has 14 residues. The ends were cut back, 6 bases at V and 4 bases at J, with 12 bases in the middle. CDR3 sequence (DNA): TGTGCCAGCAGAATGTGGAGCTCCACCGGGGAGCTGTTTTTT. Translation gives CASRMWSSTGELFF.

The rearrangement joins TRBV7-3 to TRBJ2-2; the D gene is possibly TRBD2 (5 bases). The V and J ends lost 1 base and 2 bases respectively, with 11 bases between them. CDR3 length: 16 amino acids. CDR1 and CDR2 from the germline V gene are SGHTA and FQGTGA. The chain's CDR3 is CASSLKGLGNTGELFF. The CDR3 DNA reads TGTGCCAGCAGCTTAAAAGGACTCGGCAACACCGGGGAGCTGTTTTTT.

CDR3 region: CASSSGSRPRNEQFF. DNA for the CDR3: TGTGCCAGCAGCTCAGGGTCCAGGCCGCGAAATGAGCAGTTCTTC. The chain joins TRBV5-4 to TRBJ2-1; weak D call: TRBD1 (5 bases). The length of the CDR3 is 15 residues. Germline V CDR1 and CDR2: SGHNT, YYREEE (reference sequence). V was clipped by 3 bases and J by 7 bases, with 17 bases between them.

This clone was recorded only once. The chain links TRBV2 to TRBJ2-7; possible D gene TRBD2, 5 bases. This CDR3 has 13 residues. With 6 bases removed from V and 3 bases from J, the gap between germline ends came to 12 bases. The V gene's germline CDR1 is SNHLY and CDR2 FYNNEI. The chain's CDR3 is CASRPEGHYEQYF. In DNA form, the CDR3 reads TGTGCCAGCAGACCTGAGGGTCACTACGAGCAGTACTTC.

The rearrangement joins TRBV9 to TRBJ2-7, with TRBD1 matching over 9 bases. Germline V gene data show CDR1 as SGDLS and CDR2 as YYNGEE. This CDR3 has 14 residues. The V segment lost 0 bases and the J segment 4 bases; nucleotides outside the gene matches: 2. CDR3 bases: TGTGCCAGCAGCGTAGGGGACAGGGCGTACGAGCAGTACTTC. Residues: CASSVGDRAYEQYF.

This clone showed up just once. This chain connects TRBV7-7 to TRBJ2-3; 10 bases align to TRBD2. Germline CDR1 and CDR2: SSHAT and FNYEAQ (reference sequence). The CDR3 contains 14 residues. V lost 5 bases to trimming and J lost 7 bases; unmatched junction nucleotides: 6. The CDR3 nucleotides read TGTGCCAGCAGCCCGGGACTAGCGCTGAATACGCAGTATTTT. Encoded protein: CASSPGLALNTQYF. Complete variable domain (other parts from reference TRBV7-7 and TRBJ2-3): GAGVSQSPRYKVTKRGQDVTLRCDPISSHATLYWYQQALGQGPEFLTYFNYEAQPDKSGLPSDRFSAERPEGSISTLTIQRTEQRDSAMYRCASSPGLALNTQYFGPGTRLTVL.

The CDR3 loop is CASILRAGGWYGYTF. DNA for the CDR3: TGTGCCAGCATACTTCGAGCAGGGGGCTGGTATGGCTACACCTTC. This rearrangement joins TRBV2 to TRBJ1-2, with TRBD1 identical over 8 bases. The CDR3 has 15 amino acids. V lost 7 bases, J lost 5 bases, and 12 bases stayed unmatched. Looked up from germline, CDR1 is SNHLY and CDR2 is FYNNEI.

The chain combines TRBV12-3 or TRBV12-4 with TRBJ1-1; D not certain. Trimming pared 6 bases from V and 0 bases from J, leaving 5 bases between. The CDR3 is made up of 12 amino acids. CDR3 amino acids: CASRFMNTEAFF. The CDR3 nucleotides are TGTGCCAGCAGGTTTATGAACACTGAAGCTTTCTTT.

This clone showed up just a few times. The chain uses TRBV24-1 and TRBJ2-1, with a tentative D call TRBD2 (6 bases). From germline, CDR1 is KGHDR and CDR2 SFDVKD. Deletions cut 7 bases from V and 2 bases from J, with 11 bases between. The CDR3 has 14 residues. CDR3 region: CATSRGFPYNEQFF. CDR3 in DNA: TGTGCCACCAGCCGGGGGTTCCCCTACAATGAGCAGTTCTTC.

The CDR3 nucleotides are TGTGCCAGCAGCTTTACGCCCCGCGATGAGCAGTTCTTC. Amino acids: CASSFTPRDEQFF. V is TRBV7-9 and J is TRBJ2-1; D not resolved. CDR3 length: 13 amino acids. Germline lookup yields CDR1 SEHNR and CDR2 FQNEAQ (reference sequence). V lost 3 bases and J 8 bases, leaving 11 bases between the germline ends. Looking up the rest from reference TRBV7-9 and TRBJ2-1 gives the full variable domain: DTGVSQNPRHKITKRGQNVTFRCDPISEHNRLYWYRQTLGQGPEFLTYFQNEAQLEKSRLLSDRFSAERPKGSFSTLEIQRTEQGDSAMYLCASSFTPRDEQFFGPGTRLTVL.

CDR3 amino acids: CASSYLMGLYNEQFF. The DNA of the CDR3 is TGTGCCAGCAGTTACCTCATGGGGCTTTACAATGAGCAGTTCTTC. The chain is built from TRBV6-6 and TRBJ2-1, with TRBD1 as a possible D gene (5 bases). Looked up from germline, CDR1 is MNHNY and CDR2 is SVGAGI (reference sequence). Trimming shortened V by 2 bases and J by 4 bases, and 12 bases separated the two germline ends. This CDR3 is 15 amino acids long.

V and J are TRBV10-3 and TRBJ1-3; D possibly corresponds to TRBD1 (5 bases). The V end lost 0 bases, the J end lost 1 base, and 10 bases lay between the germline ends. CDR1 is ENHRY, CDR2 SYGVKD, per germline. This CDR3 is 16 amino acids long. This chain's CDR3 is CAISESSSGSGNTIYF. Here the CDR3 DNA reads TGTGCCATCAGTGAGTCGAGTTCAGGGTCTGGAAACACCATATATTTT.

In DNA form, the CDR3 reads TGTGCCAGCAGCCTAGGACTAGCGGGAGCTCAGAACGAGCAGTACTTC. Translated, it gives CASSLGLAGAQNEQYF. The chain combines TRBV5-4 with TRBJ2-7, with 13 bases matching TRBD2. Germline V gene sequence: CDR1 SGHNT, CDR2 YYREEE (reference sequence). With 4 bases clipped from V and 5 bases from J, the junction kept 9 bases outside the gene matches. This CDR3 contains 16 residues.